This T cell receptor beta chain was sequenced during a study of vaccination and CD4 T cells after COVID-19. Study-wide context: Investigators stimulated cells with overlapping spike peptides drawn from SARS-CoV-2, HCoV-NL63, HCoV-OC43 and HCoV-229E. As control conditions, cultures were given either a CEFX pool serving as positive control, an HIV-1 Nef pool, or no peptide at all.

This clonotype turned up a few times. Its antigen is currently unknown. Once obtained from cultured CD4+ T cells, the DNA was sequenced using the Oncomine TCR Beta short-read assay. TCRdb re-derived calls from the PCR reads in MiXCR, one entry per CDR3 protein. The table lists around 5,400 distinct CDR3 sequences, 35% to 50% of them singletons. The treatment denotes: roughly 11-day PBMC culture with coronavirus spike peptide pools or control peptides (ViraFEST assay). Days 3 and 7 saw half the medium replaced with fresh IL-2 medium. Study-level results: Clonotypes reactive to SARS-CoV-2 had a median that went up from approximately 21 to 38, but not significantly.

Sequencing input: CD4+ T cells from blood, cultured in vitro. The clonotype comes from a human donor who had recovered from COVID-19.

The CDR3, as DNA: TGTGCCAGCAGCGGATTGAGATCGGGACAGGGTCAAGGCTACACCTTC. Translating it yields CASSGLRSGQGQGYTF. The J gene is TRBJ1-2, the V gene TRBV11-2; 9 bases line up with TRBD1. Per germline, CDR1 SGHAT and CDR2 FQNNGV. The CDR3 is 16 amino acids. After removal of 5 bases from V and 8 bases from J, the junction contained 15 bases not matched to a gene.